Shown below are 24 T cell receptor beta chains from a single sample sequenced in a study of T cell repertoires in cytomegalovirus infection. One entry per CDR3 protein, called by TCRdb with MiXCR from the reads. The data hold more than 400,000 distinct CDR3 sequences, with roughly 29% observed a single time. What was sequenced was PBMCs. The receptors shown here come from a human donor in good health (CMV status not recorded). Some clones in this sample may be carry-over from other donors' samples.

The chain joins TRBV5-5 to TRBJ2-3, with D possibly matching TRBD2 (6 bases). Germline V lookup: CDR1 SGHKS, CDR2 YYEKEE (reference sequence). The CDR3 consists of 12 residues. Trimming left V 7 bases short and J 2 bases short, with 8 bases between. The CDR3 DNA follows: TGTGCCAGCGGGGGGAACACAGATACGCAGTATTTT. Its protein is CASGGNTDTQYF.

This clonotype has ten or more counts. V is TRBV7-2 and J is TRBJ1-4, with D perhaps TRBD1 (6 bases). The V gene lost 2 bases and the J gene lost 7 bases, with 14 bases spanning the gap. The CDR3 consists of 15 residues. Germline V gene lookup returns CDR1 SGHTA and CDR2 FQGNSA. The CDR3 DNA is TGTGCCAGCAGCTTAAGAGGGGGTCGAAGTGAAAAACTGTTTTTT. It encodes CASSLRGGRSEKLFF.

This clonotype has a count of ten or more. This chain joins TRBV6-2 or TRBV6-3 and TRBJ2-1, with 12 bases that match TRBD2. The CDR3 runs to 14 residues. CDR1 and CDR2 from the germline V gene are MNHEY and SVGEGT. With V trimmed by 10 bases and J by 10 bases, 11 bases remained unmatched. Here the CDR3 reads CATNGLAGSPEQFF. Here the CDR3 DNA reads TGTGCCACCAACGGACTAGCGGGATCTCCCGAGCAGTTCTTC.

V and J are TRBV4-2 and TRBJ2-3; a possible D gene is TRBD2 (6 bases). CDR1 LGHNA and CDR2 YNFKEQ come from the germline V gene. V gave up 0 bases and J gave up 3 bases, with 16 bases separating them. There are 17 residues in the CDR3. In nucleotides, the CDR3 is TGTGCCAGCAGCCAAGAGGGTAGCGGCCAAGGGACAGATACGCAGTATTTT. As protein: CASSQEGSGQGTDTQYF.

In this sample, this clonotype turned up a few times. J is TRBJ1-5 and V is TRBV27; D is undetermined. Germline V gene lookup returns CDR1 MNHEY and CDR2 SMNVEV (reference sequence). The CDR3 runs 14 residues. V was trimmed by 6 bases and J by 9 bases, leaving 18 bases between them. CDR3: CASRPRLSRGPQHF. For the CDR3, the DNA is TGTGCCAGCAGGCCCCGTTTATCTCGAGGGCCCCAGCATTTT.

This clonotype was seen only a few times. The chain joins TRBV20-1 to TRBJ1-1; 8 positions agree with TRBD1. The germline V gene has CDR1 DFQATT and CDR2 SNEGSKA (reference sequence). The CDR3 totals 15 residues. The V gene end was trimmed by 0 bases and the J gene end by 5 bases; junction bases not matched to a gene: 8. The CDR3 DNA follows: TGCAGTGCTAGAGATGAGGGGACAGGCTGGACTGAAGCTTTCTTT. Protein product: CSARDEGTGWTEAFF.

This chain links TRBV2 with TRBJ2-7; unclear D gene. V lost 3 bases, J lost 3 bases, and 12 bases lay in between. There are 14 residues in the CDR3. Germline assignment: CDR1 SNHLY and CDR2 FYNNEI. The CDR3 DNA is TGTGCCAGCAGTGAGGTGGGTTCTGACTACGAGCAGTACTTC. Translated: CASSEVGSDYEQYF.

This clonotype was seen only a few times. This sequence joins TRBV7-9 and TRBJ2-7, with D possibly being TRBD1 (6 bases). Germline CDR1 and CDR2: SEHNR and FQNEAQ (reference sequence). Trimming pared 1 base from V and 0 bases from J, leaving 7 bases between. The length of the CDR3 is 14 residues. CDR3 loop: CASSLGQDSYEQYV. The CDR3 DNA follows: TGTGCCAGCAGCTTAGGACAGGACTCCTACGAGCAGTACGTC.

This rearrangement joins TRBV20-1 to TRBJ2-2; D possibly corresponds to TRBD2 (6 bases). Looked up from germline, CDR1 is DFQATT and CDR2 is SNEGSKA (reference sequence). V was pared by 5 bases and J by 1 base, with 14 bases between. This CDR3 is 15 amino acids long. This chain's CDR3 is CSAPPAGLNTGELFF. The CDR3 bases are TGCAGTGCTCCCCCGGCGGGACTGAACACCGGGGAGCTGTTTTTT.

This clonotype occurred a few times. The chain links TRBV20-1 to TRBJ2-5; D is ambiguous. The CDR3 length is 13 residues. Deletions cut 2 bases from V and 0 bases from J, with 7 bases between. Germline V CDR1 and CDR2: DFQATT, SNEGSKA (reference sequence). The CDR3 DNA is TGCAGTGCTAGAATTAGGTACCAAGAGACCCAGTACTTC. This translates into CSARIRYQETQYF.

The CDR3 is CASSDRRAVNTEAFF. In DNA, the CDR3 is TGTGCCAGCAGTGACCGACGGGCGGTGAACACTGAAGCTTTCTTT. The chain links TRBV27 to TRBJ1-1; D is unresolved. CDR3 length: 15 amino acids. The germline V gene has CDR1 MNHEY and CDR2 SMNVEV (reference sequence). Trimming took off 5 bases at V and 0 bases at J, with 13 bases between the two ends.

This clonotype was found a few times. The chain couples TRBV19 to TRBJ2-1, with TRBD2 matching 7 bases. CDR1 is LNHDA and CDR2 is SQIVND in the germline V gene (reference sequence). CDR3 length: 20 residues. V lost 5 bases to trimming and J lost 3 bases; unmatched junction nucleotides: 22. As DNA, the CDR3 is TGTGCCAGTAGTCCCCGCGGGAGAAGACTAAGGTCTTCAGGCTACAATGAGCAGTTCTTC. Amino acid sequence: CASSPRGRRLRSSGYNEQFF.

The chain couples TRBV20-1 to TRBJ2-7; D may match TRBD1 or TRBD2 (6 bases each). Germline V gives CDR1 DFQATT, CDR2 SNEGSKA (reference sequence). V dropped 0 bases and J dropped 6 bases, with 21 bases sitting between them. The CDR3 is 16 amino acids. This CDR3 is CSARDGGRPALGEQYF. The CDR3 DNA follows: TGCAGTGCTAGAGATGGGGGGCGCCCGGCTCTCGGCGAGCAGTACTTC.

As DNA, the CDR3 is TGTGCCAGTAGTTCCGGGAGAACCCTAGCCAAAAACATTCAGTACTTC. This gives the protein CASSSGRTLAKNIQYF. The gene calls are TRBV19 and TRBJ2-4, with TRBD2 as a possible D gene (6 bases). The CDR3 runs to 16 residues. The germline V gene has CDR1 LNHDA and CDR2 SQIVND (reference sequence). V was clipped by 5 bases and J by 0 bases, with 14 bases between them.

This clonotype turned up a few times. This chain links TRBV7-8 with TRBJ2-7; 12 nucleotides align to TRBD2. V gave up 6 bases and J gave up 6 bases; unmatched junction bases: 6. CDR1 SGHVS and CDR2 FQNEAQ come from the germline V gene. The CDR3 covers 14 residues. The CDR3 is CASRKTSGSGEQYV. In DNA form, the CDR3 reads TGTGCCAGCAGGAAGACTAGCGGGAGCGGCGAGCAGTACGTC.

The rearrangement uses TRBV27 and TRBJ2-7, with 8 bases aligning to TRBD1. CDR1 and CDR2 from the germline V gene are MNHEY and SMNVEV (reference sequence). The V gene end was trimmed by 4 bases and the J gene end by 6 bases; junction bases not matched to a gene: 11. The CDR3 is 15 residues long. The CDR3 bases are TGTGCCAGCAGTTCCCCCGGGACAGGACCTTCCGAGCAGTACTTC. It translates to CASSSPGTGPSEQYF.

This clonotype was observed a few times. The chain is built from TRBV11-3 and TRBJ2-1; 10 bases are shared with TRBD1. The germline V gene encodes CDR1 SGHNT and CDR2 YENEEA. The CDR3 contains 15 residues. Trimming at V came to 2 bases and at J to 8 bases, leaving 6 bases not matched to a gene. Here the CDR3 reads CASSLTGTGEDEQFF. CDR3 DNA: TGTGCCAGCAGCTTAACCGGGACAGGGGAGGATGAGCAGTTCTTC.

The rearrangement uses TRBV28 and TRBJ1-2, with no clear D. Germline CDR1 reads MDHEN; CDR2 reads SYDVKM. V was shortened by 6 bases and J by 11 bases, with 10 bases between the two germline ends. This CDR3 is built from 10 residues. This chain's CDR3 is CASRYLRYTF. In nucleotides, the CDR3 is TGTGCCAGCAGGTATCTCCGGTACACCTTC.

This clonotype was seen only once. The chain's CDR3 is CASSYGRDWRNQPQHF. The CDR3 DNA is TGTGCCAGCAGTTACGGCAGGGATTGGAGAAATCAGCCCCAGCATTTT. This rearrangement joins TRBV6-2 or TRBV6-3 to TRBJ1-5; D perhaps matches TRBD1 (5 bases). This CDR3 is built from 16 residues. Germline lookup yields CDR1 MNHEY and CDR2 SVGEGT. Trimming stripped 2 bases from V and 4 bases from J, with 15 bases between.

This clonotype has just a few counts. V usage is TRBV2 and J usage is TRBJ2-1; 10 bases fit TRBD2. The V segment lost 6 bases and the J segment 2 bases; nucleotides outside the gene matches: 4. The CDR3 runs 15 residues. Germline loops: CDR1 SNHLY, CDR2 FYNNEI. CDR3 in DNA: TGTGCCAGCAGACAGAGCGGGAGGGCCTACAATGAGCAGTTCTTC. Its translation is CASRQSGRAYNEQFF.

The chain employs TRBV6-2 or TRBV6-3 and TRBJ2-3; perhaps TRBD1 as D (5 bases). V dropped 3 bases and J dropped 3 bases, with 13 bases sitting between them. Germline loops: CDR1 MNHEY, CDR2 SVGEGT. The CDR3 consists of 15 residues. The CDR3 DNA is TGTGCCAGCAGTTATGGGGCGCAAACAACAGATACGCAGTATTTT. The encoded protein is CASSYGAQTTDTQYF.

This sequence joins TRBV25-1 and TRBJ2-1; 12 bases are shared with TRBD2. The V gene end was trimmed by 3 bases and the J gene end by 8 bases; junction bases not matched to a gene: 5. The CDR3 runs 15 residues. The germline CDR1 and CDR2 sequences are MGHDK and SYGVNS. For the CDR3, the DNA is TGTGCCAGCAGTGATATACTAGCGGGAGGAGATGAGCAGTTCTTC. Translation gives CASSDILAGGDEQFF.

This clonotype has a count of ten or more. The rearrangement links TRBV7-2 to TRBJ2-1; the match to TRBD2 covers 10 bases. Germline assignment: CDR1 SGHTA and CDR2 FQGNSA. The length of the CDR3 is 13 residues. Trimming removed 5 bases from V and 7 bases from J; junction bases left unmatched: 2. The CDR3 nucleotides read TGTGCCAGCAGCCGTAGCGGGAGGAATGAGCAGTTCTTC. Amino acid sequence: CASSRSGRNEQFF.

CDR3 coding DNA: TGTGCCAGCATCACAACAGGGGGCACTGAAGCTTTCTTT. Its protein product is CASITTGGTEAFF. The rearrangement uses TRBV6-1 and TRBJ1-1, with 8 bases that match TRBD1. V was pared by 7 bases and J by 4 bases, with 5 bases of the junction left unmatched. CDR3 length equals 13 residues. Germline CDR1 and CDR2: MNHNS and SASEGT.